This T cell receptor (beta chain) was identified during a study of blood T cells in healthy people across ages. Study-wide background: There was about one barcoded beta molecule captured by template switching per two T cells.

This clonotype was detected many times. What it binds is not known. Study-wide results and caveats: A conclusive naive versus antigen-experienced comparison was prevented by the unsorted PBMCs. Age showed a roughly linear inverse relationship with TCR beta diversity per million T cells. More naive CD4+ cells and higher diversity were found in long-lived than in aged donors.

Next came a second PCR, run for roughly 6 to 11 cycles, which used a sample-barcoded 5' primer along with a J-beta primer mix. TCRdb re-derived calls from the 5' RACE reads in MiXCR, one entry per CDR3 protein. Here the sample spans 1.6 million or so distinct CDR3 sequences, about 31% being singletons. This receptor was taken from a woman aged 25 to 39 in good health. The sequenced material came from blood.

Here the CDR3 DNA reads TGTGCCAGCAGGTCCGGGACTGGAGGAACCCAGTACTTC. This codes for CASRSGTGGTQYF. V usage is TRBV12-3 or TRBV12-4 and J usage is TRBJ2-5; tentative D call: TRBD2 (6 bases). Trimming pared 6 bases from V and 8 bases from J, leaving 16 bases between. CDR3 length equals 13 residues.